This TCR beta chain was found in a study of cytomegalovirus exposure and HLA in healthy donors. The protocol was immunoSEQ multiplex PCR, while the TCRdb copy is restricted to in-frame clones and leaves out a portion. Of 210,000 or so clones listed, around nine tenths are singletons. This CDR3 comprises 12 residues. Germline assignment: CDR1 SQVTM and CDR2 ANQGSEA. Losses at the gene ends were 6 bases for V and 2 bases for J; bases not matched to a gene: 3. The J gene is TRBJ1-2, the V gene TRBV29-1; 7 bases line up with TRBD1. Sequenced material: PBMCs. The clonotype originates from a woman between 18 and 29 years old in good health and CMV-seronegative. CDR3 sequence: CSVMTGNYGYTF. CDR3 in DNA: TGCAGCGTGATGACAGGGAACTATGGCTACACCTTC.